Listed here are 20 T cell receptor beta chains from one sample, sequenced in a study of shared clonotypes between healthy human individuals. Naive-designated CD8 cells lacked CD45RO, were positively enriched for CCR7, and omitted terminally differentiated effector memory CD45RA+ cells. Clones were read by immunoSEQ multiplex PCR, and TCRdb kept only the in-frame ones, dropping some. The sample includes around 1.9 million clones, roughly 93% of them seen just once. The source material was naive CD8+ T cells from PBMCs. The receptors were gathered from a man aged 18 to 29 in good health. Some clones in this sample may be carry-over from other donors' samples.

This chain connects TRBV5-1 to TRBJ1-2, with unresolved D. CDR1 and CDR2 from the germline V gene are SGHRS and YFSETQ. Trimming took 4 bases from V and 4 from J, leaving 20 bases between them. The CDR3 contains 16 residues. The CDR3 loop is CASSPESPGSFYGYTF. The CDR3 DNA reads TGCGCCAGCAGCCCGGAATCCCCGGGCTCTTTCTATGGCTACACCTTC.

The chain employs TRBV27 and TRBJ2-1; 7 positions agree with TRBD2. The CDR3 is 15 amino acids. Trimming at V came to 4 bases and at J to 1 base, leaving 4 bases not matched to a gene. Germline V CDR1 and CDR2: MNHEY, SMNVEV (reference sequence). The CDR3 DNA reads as TGTGCCAGCAGTTCACTAGCGTTGTCCTACAATGAGCAGTTCTTC. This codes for CASSSLALSYNEQFF.

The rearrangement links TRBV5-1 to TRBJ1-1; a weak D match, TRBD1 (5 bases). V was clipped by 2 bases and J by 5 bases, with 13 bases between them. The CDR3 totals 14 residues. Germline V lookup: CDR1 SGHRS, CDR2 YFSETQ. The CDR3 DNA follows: TGCGCCAGCAGCTTTGCCAGGGAAGGTACTGAAGCTTTCTTT. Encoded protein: CASSFAREGTEAFF.

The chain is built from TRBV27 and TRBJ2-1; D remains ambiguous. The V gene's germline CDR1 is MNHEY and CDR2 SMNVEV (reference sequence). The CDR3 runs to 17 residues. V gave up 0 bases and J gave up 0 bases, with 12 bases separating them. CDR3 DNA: TGTGCCAGCAGTTTATCGCCAGGAACGCCCTCCTACAATGAGCAGTTCTTC. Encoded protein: CASSLSPGTPSYNEQFF.

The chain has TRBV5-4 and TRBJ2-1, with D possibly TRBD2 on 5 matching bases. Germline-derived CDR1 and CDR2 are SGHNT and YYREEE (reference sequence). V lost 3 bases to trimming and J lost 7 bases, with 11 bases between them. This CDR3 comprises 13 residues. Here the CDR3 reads CASSSLLGNEQFF. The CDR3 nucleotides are TGTGCCAGCAGCTCCTTACTAGGAAATGAGCAGTTCTTC.

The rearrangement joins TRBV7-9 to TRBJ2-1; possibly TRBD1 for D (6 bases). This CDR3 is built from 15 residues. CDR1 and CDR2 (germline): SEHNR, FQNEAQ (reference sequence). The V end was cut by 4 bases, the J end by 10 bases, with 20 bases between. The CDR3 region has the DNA TGTGCCAGCAGCTCACCCGGGACACAGACTCGCGAGCAGTTCTTC. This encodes CASSSPGTQTREQFF. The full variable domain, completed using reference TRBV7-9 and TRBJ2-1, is DTGVSQNPRHKITKRGQNVTFRCDPISEHNRLYWYRQTLGQGPEFLTYFQNEAQLEKSRLLSDRFSAERPKGSFSTLEIQRTEQGDSAMYLCASSSPGTQTREQFFGPGTRLTVL.

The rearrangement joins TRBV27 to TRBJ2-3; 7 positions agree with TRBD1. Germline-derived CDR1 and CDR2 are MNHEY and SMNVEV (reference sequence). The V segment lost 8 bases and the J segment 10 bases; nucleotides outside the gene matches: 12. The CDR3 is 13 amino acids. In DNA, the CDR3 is TGTGCCAGCGGGGACAGCGTCCCTGTCTCGCAGTATTTT. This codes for CASGDSVPVSQYF.

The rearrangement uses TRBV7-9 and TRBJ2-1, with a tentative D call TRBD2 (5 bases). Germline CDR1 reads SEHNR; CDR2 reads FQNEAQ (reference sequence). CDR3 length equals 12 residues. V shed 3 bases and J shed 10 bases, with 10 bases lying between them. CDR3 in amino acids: CASSFGGGEQFF. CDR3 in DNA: TGTGCCAGCAGCTTTGGCGGCGGGGAGCAGTTCTTC.

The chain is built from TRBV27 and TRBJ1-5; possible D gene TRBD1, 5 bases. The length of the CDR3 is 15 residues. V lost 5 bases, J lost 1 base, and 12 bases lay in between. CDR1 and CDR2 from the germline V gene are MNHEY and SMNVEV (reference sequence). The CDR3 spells CASSPRQPSNQPQHF. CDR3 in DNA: TGTGCCAGCAGTCCCCGACAGCCAAGCAATCAGCCCCAGCATTTT.

CDR3 sequence: CASGGGQGHQPQHF. The CDR3 DNA follows: TGTGCCTCCGGTGGGGGGCAGGGACATCAGCCCCAGCATTTT. This rearrangement joins TRBV6-5 to TRBJ1-5; D might be TRBD1 (6 bases). The CDR3 has 14 residues. V was shortened by 11 bases and J by 5 bases, with 19 bases between the two germline ends. Germline loops: CDR1 MNHEY, CDR2 SVGAGI.

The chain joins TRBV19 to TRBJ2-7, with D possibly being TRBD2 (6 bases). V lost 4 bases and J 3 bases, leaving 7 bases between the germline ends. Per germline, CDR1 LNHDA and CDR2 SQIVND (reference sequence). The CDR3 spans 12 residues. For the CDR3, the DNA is TGTGCCAGTAGTAACGGGGGCTACGAGCAGTACTTC. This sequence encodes CASSNGGYEQYF.

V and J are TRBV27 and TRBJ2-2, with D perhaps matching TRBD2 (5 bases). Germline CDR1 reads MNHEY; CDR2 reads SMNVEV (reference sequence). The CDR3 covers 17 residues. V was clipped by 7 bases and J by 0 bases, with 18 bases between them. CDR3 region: CASMSGAGYANTGELFF. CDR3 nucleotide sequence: TGTGCCAGCATGAGCGGTGCTGGTTACGCGAACACCGGGGAGCTGTTTTTT.

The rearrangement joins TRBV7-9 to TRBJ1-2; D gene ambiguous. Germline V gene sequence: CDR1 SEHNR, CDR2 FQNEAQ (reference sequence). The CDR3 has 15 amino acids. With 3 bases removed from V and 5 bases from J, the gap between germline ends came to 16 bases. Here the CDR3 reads CASSLSESLRYGYTF. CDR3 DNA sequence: TGTGCCAGCAGCTTGAGTGAATCACTACGTTATGGCTACACCTTC.

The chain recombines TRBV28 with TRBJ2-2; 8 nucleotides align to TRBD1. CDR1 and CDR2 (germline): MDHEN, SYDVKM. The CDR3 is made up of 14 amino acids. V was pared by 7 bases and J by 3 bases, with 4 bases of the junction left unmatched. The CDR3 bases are TGTGCCAGCACCGAGACAGGGGACACCGGGGAGCTGTTTTTT. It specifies CASTETGDTGELFF.

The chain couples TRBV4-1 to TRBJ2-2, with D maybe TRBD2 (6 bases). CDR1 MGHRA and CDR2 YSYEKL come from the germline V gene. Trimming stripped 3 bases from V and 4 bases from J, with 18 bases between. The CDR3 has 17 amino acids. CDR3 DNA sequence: TGCGCCAGCAGCCATCCTCCAGACGGGAGACGCACCGGGGAGCTGTTTTTT. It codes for CASSHPPDGRRTGELFF.

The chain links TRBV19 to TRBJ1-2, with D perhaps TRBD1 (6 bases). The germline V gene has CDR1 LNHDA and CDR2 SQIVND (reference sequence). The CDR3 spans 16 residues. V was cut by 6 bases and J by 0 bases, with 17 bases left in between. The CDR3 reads CASSLSRGTSNYGYTF. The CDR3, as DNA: TGTGCCAGTAGCCTGTCCAGGGGAACCTCTAACTATGGCTACACCTTC.

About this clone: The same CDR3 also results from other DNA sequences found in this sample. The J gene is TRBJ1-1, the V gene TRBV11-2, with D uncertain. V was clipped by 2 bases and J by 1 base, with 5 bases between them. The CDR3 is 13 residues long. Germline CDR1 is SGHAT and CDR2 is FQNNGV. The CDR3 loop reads CASSLLGNTEAFF. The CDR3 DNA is TGTGCCAGCAGCTTATTGGGGAACACTGAAGCTTTCTTT.

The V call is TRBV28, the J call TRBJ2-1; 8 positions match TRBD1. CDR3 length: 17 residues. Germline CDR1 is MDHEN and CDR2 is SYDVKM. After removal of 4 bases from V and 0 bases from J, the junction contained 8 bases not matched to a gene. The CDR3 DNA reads TGTGCCAGCAGTTCCGTCCTAACAGGGGGCTCCTACAATGAGCAGTTCTTC. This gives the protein CASSSVLTGGSYNEQFF.

CDR3 nucleotides: TGTGCCAGCAGCCTGGGGGGGTCCCCCCTCACCGGGGAGCTGTTTTTT. Amino acids: CASSLGGSPLTGELFF. The gene calls are TRBV7-9 and TRBJ2-2, with TRBD2 matching over 7 bases. Germline V CDR1 and CDR2: SEHNR, FQNEAQ (reference sequence). With 5 bases clipped from V and 4 bases from J, the junction kept 10 bases outside the gene matches. The CDR3 sequence is 16 residues long.

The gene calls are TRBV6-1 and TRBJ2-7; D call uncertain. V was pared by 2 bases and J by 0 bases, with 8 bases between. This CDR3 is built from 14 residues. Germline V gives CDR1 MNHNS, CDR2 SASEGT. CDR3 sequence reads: CASSESPGSYEQYF. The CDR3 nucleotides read TGTGCCAGCAGTGAATCCCCGGGCTCCTACGAGCAGTACTTC.